Listed below are T cell receptor beta chains from one sample, sequenced in a study of shared clonotypes between healthy human individuals. Produced via immunoSEQ multiplex PCR; TCRdb's table is partial and in-frame only. The repertoire includes about 960,000 clones, around 80% of them detected once, and around 1.5% sits in the top ten. The sequenced sample was memory CD4+ T cells sorted from blood. The receptors come from a man younger than 35 in good health. The CDR3 runs from the conserved cysteine through the conserved F or W. D genes are given only for firm matches. The size field is filled for only some rows; it gives once, few, many or a size class.

j_gene: TRBJ2-7
abundance: NA
v_gene: TRBV30
d_gene: NA
CDR3aa: CAWSVRSGSEQYF
CDR3nt: TGTGCCTGGAGTGTACGGTCAGGCTCGGAGCAGTACTTC

j_gene: TRBJ2-1
abundance: NA
v_gene: TRBV10-2
d_gene: NA
CDR3aa: CASSESSLYNEQFF
CDR3nt: TGCGCCAGCAGTGAGTCGAGCTTATACAATGAGCAGTTCTTC

j_gene: TRBJ1-2
abundance: NA
v_gene: TRBV6-1
d_gene: NA
CDR3aa: CASSVSRAYGYTF
CDR3nt: TGTGCCAGCAGTGTGTCCAGGGCTTATGGCTACACCTTC

j_gene: TRBJ2-1
abundance: NA
v_gene: TRBV7-9
d_gene: NA
CDR3aa: CASSLLANEQFF
CDR3nt: TGTGCCAGCAGCTTATTAGCTAATGAGCAGTTCTTC

j_gene: TRBJ1-2
abundance: NA
v_gene: TRBV6-1
d_gene: NA
CDR3aa: CASSEARVGYTF
CDR3nt: TGTGCCAGCAGTGAAGCGCGTGTCGGCTACACCTTC

j_gene: TRBJ2-7
abundance: NA
v_gene: TRBV7-9
d_gene: TRBD2
CDR3aa: CASSFRSSGSRIHEQYF
CDR3nt: TGTGCCAGCAGCTTCCGTTCTAGCGGGAGCAGAATCCACGAGCAGTACTTC

j_gene: TRBJ2-2
abundance: NA
v_gene: TRBV5-1
d_gene: NA
CDR3aa: CASRANTGELFF
CDR3nt: TGCGCCAGCAGAGCGAACACCGGGGAGCTGTTTTTT

j_gene: TRBJ1-6
abundance: NA
v_gene: TRBV19
d_gene: TRBD1
CDR3aa: CASTGTGGNSPLHF
CDR3nt: TGTGCCAGTACCGGGACAGGGGGGAATTCACCCCTCCACTTT

j_gene: TRBJ1-3
abundance: once
v_gene: TRBV4-1
d_gene: NA
CDR3aa: CASSLREGSGNTIYF
CDR3nt: TGCGCCAGCAGCCTCAGAGAGGGCTCTGGAAACACCATATATTTT

j_gene: TRBJ2-5
abundance: NA
v_gene: TRBV5-1
d_gene: NA
CDR3aa: CASSLGTGRETQYF
CDR3nt: TGCGCCAGCAGCTTGGGGACCGGACGGGAGACCCAGTACTTC

j_gene: TRBJ1-1
abundance: NA
v_gene: TRBV6-6
d_gene: NA
CDR3aa: CASSYSWTEAFF
CDR3nt: TGTGCCAGCAGTTACTCGTGGACTGAAGCTTTCTTT

j_gene: TRBJ2-2
abundance: NA
v_gene: TRBV19
d_gene: NA
CDR3aa: CASSSRLELFF
CDR3nt: TGTGCCAGTAGTTCGCGTCTTGAGCTGTTTTTT

j_gene: TRBJ1-1
abundance: NA
v_gene: TRBV10-2
d_gene: NA
CDR3aa: CASSVVTGNTEAFF
CDR3nt: TGCGCCAGCAGTGTGGTGACAGGGAACACTGAAGCTTTCTTT

j_gene: TRBJ2-2
abundance: NA
v_gene: TRBV25-1
d_gene: NA
CDR3aa: CASSLSTGELFF
CDR3nt: TGTGCCAGCAGCTTATCAACCGGGGAGCTGTTTTTT

j_gene: TRBJ2-5
abundance: NA
v_gene: TRBV10-3
d_gene: NA
CDR3aa: CAISEFLETQYF
CDR3nt: TGTGCCATCAGTGAGTTTTTAGAGACCCAGTACTTC

j_gene: TRBJ1-5
abundance: NA
v_gene: TRBV6-5
d_gene: TRBD1
CDR3aa: CASSYDNRGSPHF
CDR3nt: TGTGCCAGCAGTTACGATAACAGGGGGTCTCCGCATTTT

j_gene: TRBJ1-5
abundance: few
v_gene: TRBV19
d_gene: TRBD1
CDR3aa: CASSQQGVNQPQHF
CDR3nt: TGTGCCAGTAGTCAACAGGGGGTAAATCAGCCCCAGCATTTT

j_gene: TRBJ2-2
abundance: few
v_gene: TRBV2
d_gene: NA
CDR3aa: CASSGGNTGELFF
CDR3nt: TGTGCCAGCAGTGGGGGGAATACCGGGGAGCTGTTTTTT

j_gene: TRBJ1-5
abundance: NA
v_gene: TRBV7-2
d_gene: NA
CDR3aa: CASSFAGSNQPQHF
CDR3nt: TGTGCCAGCAGCTTCGCGGGTAGCAATCAGCCCCAGCATTTT

j_gene: TRBJ2-7
abundance: NA
v_gene: TRBV7-2
d_gene: TRBD2
CDR3aa: CASSSLAGPYEQYF
CDR3nt: TGTGCCAGCAGCTCTCTAGCGGGCCCCTACGAGCAGTACTTC

j_gene: TRBJ1-1
abundance: few
v_gene: TRBV2
d_gene: TRBD1
CDR3aa: CASSEQGGGSNTEAFF
CDR3nt: TGTGCCAGCAGTGAACAGGGAGGGGGCTCGAACACTGAAGCTTTCTTT

j_gene: TRBJ1-1
abundance: NA
v_gene: TRBV18
d_gene: NA
CDR3aa: CASSPQNTEAFF
CDR3nt: TGTGCCAGCTCACCACAGAACACTGAAGCTTTCTTT

j_gene: TRBJ1-6
abundance: NA
v_gene: TRBV6-1
d_gene: NA
CDR3aa: CASSGLGRSSYNSPLHF
CDR3nt: TGTGCCAGCAGTGGGCTAGGACGGAGCTCCTATAATTCACCCCTCCACTTT

j_gene: TRBJ1-4
abundance: NA
v_gene: TRBV30
d_gene: NA
CDR3aa: CAWSKGGRDQEKLFF
CDR3nt: TGTGCCTGGAGTAAGGGGGGGCGGGACCAGGAAAAACTGTTTTTT

j_gene: TRBJ2-5
abundance: NA
v_gene: TRBV5-1
d_gene: NA
CDR3aa: CASSLDTGKQETQYF
CDR3nt: TGCGCCAGCAGCCTGGACACGGGCAAACAAGAGACCCAGTACTTC

j_gene: TRBJ1-1
abundance: NA
v_gene: TRBV27
d_gene: NA
CDR3aa: CASSFDGGTEAFF
CDR3nt: TGTGCCAGCAGTTTCGACGGGGGTACTGAAGCTTTCTTT

j_gene: TRBJ1-3
abundance: NA
v_gene: TRBV5-1
d_gene: NA
CDR3aa: CASSLGDTIYF
CDR3nt: TGCGCCAGCAGCTTGGGGGACACCATATATTTT

j_gene: TRBJ1-2
abundance: NA
v_gene: TRBV5-4
d_gene: TRBD1
CDR3aa: CASSLGQGLKGYTF
CDR3nt: TGTGCCAGCAGCCTCGGACAGGGGCTAAAGGGCTACACCTTC

j_gene: TRBJ1-2
abundance: NA
v_gene: TRBV18
d_gene: TRBD1
CDR3aa: CASSSGQGTYGYTF
CDR3nt: TGTGCCAGCTCATCCGGACAGGGTACTTATGGCTACACCTTC

j_gene: TRBJ1-2
abundance: NA
v_gene: TRBV4-1
d_gene: NA
CDR3aa: CASSQGAGTSYGYTF
CDR3nt: TGCGCCAGCAGCCAAGGTGCAGGGACCTCCTATGGCTACACCTTC

j_gene: TRBJ2-5
abundance: NA
v_gene: TRBV19
d_gene: TRBD2
CDR3aa: CASSIVAGGPQETQYF
CDR3nt: TGTGCCAGTAGTATAGTAGCGGGAGGGCCACAAGAGACCCAGTACTTC

j_gene: TRBJ2-5
abundance: NA
v_gene: TRBV29-1
d_gene: TRBD1
CDR3aa: CSVVGRQGRGGETQYF
CDR3nt: TGCAGCGTTGTTGGGAGACAGGGAAGAGGGGGAGAGACCCAGTACTTC

j_gene: TRBJ2-3
abundance: NA
v_gene: TRBV7-2
d_gene: TRBD2
CDR3aa: CASSQEAGVTDTQYF
CDR3nt: TGTGCCAGCAGCCAAGAAGCGGGAGTAACAGATACGCAGTATTTT

j_gene: TRBJ2-7
abundance: NA
v_gene: TRBV7-8
d_gene: NA
CDR3aa: CASSEGWPPRYEQYF
CDR3nt: TGTGCCAGCAGCGAGGGGTGGCCGCCCCGCTACGAGCAGTACTTC

j_gene: TRBJ2-5
abundance: NA
v_gene: TRBV10-2
d_gene: NA
CDR3aa: CASGRPQETQYF
CDR3nt: TGCGCCAGCGGTAGGCCACAAGAGACCCAGTACTTC

j_gene: TRBJ2-3
abundance: NA
v_gene: TRBV4-3
d_gene: TRBD2
CDR3aa: CASSPSPGTSGSFGTQYF
CDR3nt: TGCGCCAGCAGCCCAAGTCCCGGGACTAGCGGGAGCTTCGGTACGCAGTATTTT

j_gene: TRBJ2-1
abundance: NA
v_gene: TRBV6-1
d_gene: NA
CDR3aa: CASSEYHEQFF
CDR3nt: TGTGCCAGCAGTGAATACCATGAGCAGTTCTTC

j_gene: TRBJ2-1
abundance: NA
v_gene: TRBV29-1
d_gene: TRBD2
CDR3aa: CSVEGSSGRVDEQFF
CDR3nt: TGCAGCGTTGAAGGTTCTAGCGGGAGGGTGGATGAGCAGTTCTTC

j_gene: TRBJ2-1
abundance: NA
v_gene: TRBV2
d_gene: NA
CDR3aa: CASRPPLTNEQFF
CDR3nt: TGTGCCAGCAGGCCCCCGCTTACCAATGAGCAGTTCTTC

j_gene: TRBJ2-7
abundance: NA
v_gene: TRBV5-1
d_gene: NA
CDR3aa: CASSLVQGYEQYF
CDR3nt: TGCGCCAGCAGCTTGGTCCAGGGCTACGAGCAGTACTTC

j_gene: TRBJ2-5
abundance: NA
v_gene: TRBV6-1
d_gene: TRBD2
CDR3aa: CASSELAGQETQYF
CDR3nt: TGTGCCAGCAGTGAACTAGCGGGCCAAGAGACCCAGTACTTC

j_gene: TRBJ2-3
abundance: once
v_gene: TRBV7-9
d_gene: TRBD2
CDR3aa: CASSTGTSGSADTQYF
CDR3nt: TGTGCCAGCAGCACCGGGACTAGCGGGTCCGCGGATACGCAGTATTTT

j_gene: TRBJ2-4
abundance: NA
v_gene: TRBV28
d_gene: NA
CDR3aa: CASSPTANIQYF
CDR3nt: TGTGCCAGCAGTCCGACAGCTAACATTCAGTACTTC

j_gene: TRBJ1-6
abundance: NA
v_gene: TRBV19
d_gene: NA
CDR3aa: CASSTGFNSPLHF
CDR3nt: TGTGCCAGTAGTACCGGCTTTAATTCACCCCTCCACTTT

j_gene: TRBJ1-1
abundance: few
v_gene: TRBV6-5
d_gene: TRBD1
CDR3aa: CASSSDRGATEAFF
CDR3nt: TGTGCCAGCAGTTCAGACAGGGGGGCGACTGAAGCTTTCTTT

j_gene: TRBJ1-1
abundance: NA
v_gene: TRBV4-3
d_gene: NA
CDR3aa: CASSQEHGVPEAFF
CDR3nt: TGCGCCAGCAGCCAAGAGCACGGGGTGCCTGAAGCTTTCTTT

j_gene: TRBJ2-4
abundance: NA
v_gene: TRBV6-5
d_gene: NA
CDR3aa: CASSRPGHKNIQYF
CDR3nt: TGTGCCAGCAGCCGGCCTGGACACAAAAACATTCAGTACTTC

j_gene: TRBJ2-7
abundance: NA
v_gene: TRBV30
d_gene: TRBD1
CDR3aa: CAFPDLTGEDEQYF
CDR3nt: TGTGCCTTCCCGGACCTGACAGGGGAGGACGAGCAGTACTTC

j_gene: TRBJ1-2
abundance: few
v_gene: TRBV6-5
d_gene: NA
CDR3aa: CASSQGRTYGYTF
CDR3nt: TGTGCCAGCAGTCAGGGACGGACGTATGGCTACACCTTC

j_gene: TRBJ2-4
abundance: once
v_gene: TRBV6-1
d_gene: NA
CDR3aa: CASSEWRTKNIQYF
CDR3nt: TGTGCCAGCAGTGAATGGAGAACCAAAAACATTCAGTACTTC

j_gene: TRBJ2-2
abundance: NA
v_gene: TRBV11-2
d_gene: NA
CDR3aa: CASRVLAGTGELFF
CDR3nt: TGTGCCAGCAGAGTACTGGCTGGCACCGGGGAGCTGTTTTTT

j_gene: TRBJ2-7
abundance: NA
v_gene: TRBV7-9
d_gene: TRBD1
CDR3aa: CASSLATTGGHEQYF
CDR3nt: TGTGCCAGCAGCTTAGCGACGACAGGGGGCCACGAGCAGTACTTC

j_gene: TRBJ2-3
abundance: NA
v_gene: TRBV4-3
d_gene: NA
CDR3aa: CASSRDSRTDTQYF
CDR3nt: TGCGCCAGCAGCCGGGACTCCCGCACAGATACGCAGTATTTT

j_gene: TRBJ1-2
abundance: NA
v_gene: TRBV6-6
d_gene: NA
CDR3aa: CASSYADGYTF
CDR3nt: TGTGCCAGCAGTTACGCCGATGGCTACACCTTC

j_gene: TRBJ1-6
abundance: NA
v_gene: TRBV28
d_gene: NA
CDR3aa: CASNGRNSPLHF
CDR3nt: TGTGCCAGCAACGGAAGAAATTCACCCCTCCACTTT

j_gene: TRBJ2-7
abundance: NA
v_gene: TRBV29-1
d_gene: NA
CDR3aa: CSVLQDPGRSLEQYF
CDR3nt: TGCAGCGTATTGCAAGACCCGGGACGATCTTTGGAGCAGTACTTC